This section outlines one TCR beta chain sequence together with its context. The antigen is undetermined. Unsorted whole blood supplied the RNA, and germline DNA was extracted too. Enrolled patients were chronically infected with HBV and treatment-naive. Before the operation took place, roughly 4.2 milliliters of peripheral blood were collected. Trimming shortened V by 4 bases and J by 2 bases, and 14 bases separated the two germline ends. The V gene's germline CDR1 is MGHRA and CDR2 YSYEKL. The CDR3 spans 15 residues. The input was 450 to 550 ng total RNA; TCR beta cDNA was made from it with a constant-region primer. Three nested multiplex PCR rounds of slightly modified ARM-PCR generated TCR beta libraries. The study ran its first two PCR rounds for nine to ten cycles each, using TRBV1-TRBV30 forward primers and a C-beta reverse primer. TCRdb processed the multiplex PCR reads anew with MiXCR; each CDR3 protein has one entry. The table includes more than 150,000 distinct CDR3 sequences, approximately 60% detected once.

This specimen belongs to a study of tumor-infiltrating lymphocytes in primary liver carcinoma. Turning to the study itself: There were roughly 3.5 to 7.13 million productive TCRbeta reads per sample, a yield similar across tissue types.

Findings and limits, study-wide: Tumor region pairs shared more overlap than did tumor-adjacent and tumor-blood pairs.

The chain combines TRBV4-1 with TRBJ2-5; no clear D. This receptor was taken from a middle-aged man with primary liver carcinoma and hepatitis B virus infection. The sample comprised peripheral blood. The CDR3, as DNA: TGCGCCAGCAGCCCGCTCGGGCGGAAGCAAGAGACCCAGTACTTC. Translating gives CASSPLGRKQETQYF.